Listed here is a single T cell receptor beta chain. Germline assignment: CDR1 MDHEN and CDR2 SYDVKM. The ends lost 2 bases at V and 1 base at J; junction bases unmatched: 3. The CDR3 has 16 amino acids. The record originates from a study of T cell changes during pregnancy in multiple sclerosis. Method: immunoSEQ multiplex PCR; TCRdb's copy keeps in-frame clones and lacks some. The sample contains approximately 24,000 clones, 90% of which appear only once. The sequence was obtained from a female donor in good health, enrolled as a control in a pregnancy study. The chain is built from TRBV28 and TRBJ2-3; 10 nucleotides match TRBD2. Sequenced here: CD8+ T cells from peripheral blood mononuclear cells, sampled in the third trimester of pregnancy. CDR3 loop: CASSLNLAGGTDTQYF. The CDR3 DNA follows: TGTGCCAGCAGTTTAAATCTAGCGGGGGGCACAGATACGCAGTATTTT.